The present T cell receptor beta chain was sequenced within a study of blood T cells in healthy people across ages. Study as a whole: Using template switching, researchers captured about one barcoded beta molecule for each two T cells.

Study results and limitations: In older individuals, TCR beta diversity per million T cells was lower, falling roughly linearly with age.

With regard to this clonotype: What it binds is not known.

Alongside a J-beta primer mix, a sample-barcoded 5' primer served in a second PCR lasting roughly 7 to 11 cycles. TCRdb re-called the 5' RACE reads with MiXCR, one entry per CDR3 protein. Of some 320,000 distinct CDR3 sequences listed, 27% were seen once; the top ten hold 29%. Total RNA was extracted at no less than 6 micrograms per sample. Sequencing was carried out using blood. The sequence derives from a woman aged 70-85 years in good health.

The CDR3 sequence is CASSLGQGAPYEQYF. DNA for the CDR3: TGTGCCAGCAGCTTAGGACAGGGGGCCCCCTACGAGCAGTACTTC. This chain connects TRBV7-2 to TRBJ2-7; 10 nucleotides agree with TRBD1. The V segment lost 1 base and the J segment 2 bases; nucleotides outside the gene matches: 2. This CDR3 is built from 15 residues. Germline CDR1 SGHTA, CDR2 FQGNSA.